This T cell receptor (beta chain) was recorded in a study of blood T cell repertoires in COVID-19 (dated by TCRdb to the early 2020s). Concerning the study at large: The collaborator samples originated in the United States, Italy and Spain and spanned the acute and convalescent phases of COVID-19. The material from the prospective study consisted of cDNA or gDNA derived from T cells, B-cell-depleted T cells, or PBMCs. Subjects who had been exposed to COVID-19, were actively infected with it, or had recovered from it provided the deeply sampled blood TCRbeta repertoires that made up the dataset. The repertoires were made available in a free public database intended to serve as a resource for research on the immune response to SARS-CoV-2. Samples were obtained from the ongoing ImmuneRACE study (first 160 participants) and from approximately 1,200 subjects provided by 6 global collaborators. Sample metadata almost always included a de-identified subject ID, COVID-19 status, age in years and sex. Where available, HLA class I and class II types were taken from metadata supplied by the sample provider and were not determined by assay-based typing.

V gives up 2 bases and J gives up 4 bases, and the segment between their germline ends measures 9 bases. The germline V gene yields KGHSH for CDR1 and LQKENI for CDR2. The CDR3 runs 14 residues from the cysteine to the phenylalanine. The sequence is cut down to CDR3 DNA, 42 bases in frame from base 1. TCRbeta CDR3 regions were amplified from genomic DNA using the immunoSEQ Assay, a bias-controlled multiplex PCR. Per the original workflow: Nucleated cell counts per sample were estimated from amplification of reference gene primers within the assay. To quantify the absolute abundance of each unique TCRbeta CDR3 rearrangement, sequence reads were collapsed and filtered. For each sample, productive Simpson clonality was calculated as the square root of Simpson's diversity index over productive rearrangements. TCRdb re-hosts the immuneACCESS table, in-frame sequences only. Its copies lack some clones; in the studies checked, an unresolved V gene accounts for under half of them, and the cause for the rest is not known. Clone size and the V and J calls come from that table; the DNA yielded D and trimming. For this sample there are roughly 240,000 clones; approximately 82% appear just once. Jointly, the top ten make up 4.6% of the sample.

Remarks on this clone: Its antigen specificity is not known. No base quality values were provided; no much bigger clone lies one nucleotide off.

Another Seattle source contributed samples from volunteer blood donors who had recovered from COVID-19. The collaborating institutions used their own protocols to collect whole blood in K2EDTA tubes. For TCRbeta analysis, collaborators shipped samples in one of three forms: frozen whole blood, isolated PBMCs, or DNA extracted from either of those sample types. General study outcomes and caveats: Clinical and demographic metadata were provided uncurated, with the amount varying by source and participant.

The source is a man aged 60 to 69 who had recovered from COVID-19. Sequences were obtained from peripheral blood. The chain is assembled from TRBV18 and TRBJ1-5; the D gene is perhaps TRBD1, from 5 matching bases. CDR3 region: CASSPSGINQPQHF. Here is the DNA: TGTGCCAGCTCACCATCAGGGATAAATCAGCCCCAGCATTTT.